These T cell receptor beta chains were read from a single sample in a study of T-cell reconstitution after alpha-beta-depleted transplantation in children. TCRdb re-called the PCR reads with MiXCR, one entry per CDR3 protein. This repertoire shows around 300,000 distinct CDR3 sequences, less than 9.5% found once; its top ten account for around 9.8%. The specimen was peripheral blood, collected 360 days after TCRalphabeta/CD19-depleted stem cell transplant. The receptors originated from a female patient aged 2-15 years who had a stem cell transplant for Fanconi anemia, so the T cells may come from the graft donor. The CDR3 runs from the conserved cysteine through the conserved F or W. The D gene is left open where the match is weak. Part of the rows lack a size; the others show once, few, many or a class for expanded clones.

>TRBV7-2|TRBD1|many|TRBJ2-1
CASSPGTGGHNEQFF
TGTGCCAGCAGCCCCGGGACAGGGGGCCACAATGAGCAGTTCTTC
>TRBV20-1|NA|many|TRBJ1-5
CSALRPVRSNQPQHF
TGCAGTGCTTTACGCCCAGTTCGAAGCAATCAGCCCCAGCATTTT
>TRBV27|NA|NA|TRBJ1-1
CASSWGGINTEAFF
TGTGCCAGCAGTTGGGGGGGGATAAACACTGAAGCTTTCTTT
>TRBV5-1|NA|NA|TRBJ1-6
CASSLVGPGGSPLHF
TGCGCCAGCAGCTTGGTCGGGCCAGGAGGATCACCCCTCCACTTT
>TRBV7-9|NA|many|TRBJ2-3
CASSPSRTTDTQYF
TGTGCCAGCAGCCCGAGTAGGACCACAGATACGCAGTATTTT
>TRBV29-1|NA|many|TRBJ1-4
CSATRTANEKLFF
TGCAGCGCCACCCGGACAGCTAATGAAAAACTGTTTTTT
>TRBV6-2/TRBV6-3|NA|few|TRBJ2-7
CASQFDSRSSYEQYF
TGTGCCAGCCAATTTGACAGCCGAAGCTCCTACGAGCAGTACTTC
>TRBV7-3|NA|many|TRBJ1-6
CASSLGEGSPLHF
TGTGCCAGCAGCTTAGGGGAGGGTTCACCCCTCCACTTT
>TRBV13|TRBD2|many|TRBJ2-7
CASSSGLRLAGYEQYF
TGTGCCAGCAGCTCCGGCCTACGACTAGCAGGCTACGAGCAGTACTTC
>TRBV28|TRBD2|many|TRBJ2-3
CASLAGGPDTQYF
TGTGCCAGCTTAGCGGGAGGGCCAGATACGCAGTATTTT
>TRBV9|NA|many|TRBJ2-1
CASSVVGRLEYNEQFF
TGTGCCAGCAGCGTAGTCGGCCGACTAGAATACAATGAGCAGTTCTTC
>TRBV10-1|NA|few|TRBJ1-1
CASREGYDTEAFF
TGCGCCAGCAGAGAGGGGTATGACACTGAAGCTTTCTTT
>TRBV6-2/TRBV6-3|NA|few|TRBJ1-5
CASSKQRNQPQHF
TGTGCCAGCAGTAAACAGCGAAATCAGCCCCAGCATTTT
>TRBV12-3/TRBV12-4|NA|many|TRBJ1-6
CASSPTVGSPLHF
TGTGCCAGCAGCCCAACCGTAGGATCACCCCTCCACTTT
>TRBV12-3/TRBV12-4|NA|many|TRBJ2-3
CASSSEGSADTQYF
TGTGCCAGCAGTTCCGAGGGGAGCGCAGATACGCAGTATTTT
>TRBV9|TRBD1|many|TRBJ2-1
CASSVTGGGEQFF
TGTGCCAGCAGCGTAACAGGGGGAGGTGAGCAGTTCTTC
>TRBV12-3/TRBV12-4|TRBD1|many|TRBJ1-5
CASSLRGRNQPQHF
TGTGCCAGCAGTTTGAGGGGGCGGAATCAGCCCCAGCATTTT
>TRBV29-1|TRBD2|many|TRBJ2-3
CSVVRTGILAGADTQYF
TGCAGCGTTGTTAGGACAGGGATACTAGCGGGAGCAGATACGCAGTATTTT
>TRBV5-1|TRBD1|many|TRBJ2-5
CASSSTGTGEETQYF
TGCGCCAGCAGCTCTACCGGGACAGGGGAAGAGACCCAGTACTTC
>TRBV18|NA|few|TRBJ1-2
CASSPKGYYGYTF
TGTGCCAGCTCACCCAAGGGGTACTATGGCTACACCTTC
>TRBV7-3|TRBD2|few|TRBJ2-2
CASSLTSRGAGELFF
TGTGCCAGCAGCTTAACGTCTCGGGGGGCCGGGGAGCTGTTTTTT
>TRBV6-2/TRBV6-3|NA|many|TRBJ2-1
CASSTNPGTRNEQFF
TGTGCCAGCAGTACAAACCCTGGGACCAGAAATGAGCAGTTCTTC
>TRBV27|NA|NA|TRBJ2-7
CASSWVDRTYEQYF
TGTGCCAGCAGTTGGGTAGATCGAACCTACGAGCAGTACTTC
>TRBV7-6|TRBD2|few|TRBJ2-1
CASSILAGAYNEQFF
TGTGCCAGCAGCATTTTGGCGGGGGCCTACAATGAGCAGTTCTTC